What follows describes a single TCR beta chain. Its antigen is not known. This sample is drawn from a study of blood T cells in healthy people across ages. Broader study findings: Both naive CD4+ cell counts and diversity were greater in long-lived donors than in aged donors. TCR beta diversity was tightly associated with the proportion of naive T cells.

Trimming removed 7 bases at V and 3 bases at J, with 16 bases between. This CDR3 contains 14 residues. Next came a second PCR, run for about 7 to 12 cycles, which used a sample-barcoded 5' primer along with a J-beta primer mix. TCRdb independently ran MiXCR on the 5' RACE reads; one entry per CDR3 protein. Of nearly 1 million distinct CDR3 sequences listed, around 54% are singletons. About 9.9 milliliters of peripheral blood were drawn from each donor. Sequenced input: blood. The rearrangement links TRBV12-3 or TRBV12-4 to TRBJ2-7, with TRBD1 as a possible D gene (7 bases). This TCR derives from a woman aged 55 to 70 in good health. The DNA for the CDR3 is TGTGCCAGCACCTTTGGGGGGACAGTCTACGAGCAGTACTTC. Amino acid sequence: CASTFGGTVYEQYF.